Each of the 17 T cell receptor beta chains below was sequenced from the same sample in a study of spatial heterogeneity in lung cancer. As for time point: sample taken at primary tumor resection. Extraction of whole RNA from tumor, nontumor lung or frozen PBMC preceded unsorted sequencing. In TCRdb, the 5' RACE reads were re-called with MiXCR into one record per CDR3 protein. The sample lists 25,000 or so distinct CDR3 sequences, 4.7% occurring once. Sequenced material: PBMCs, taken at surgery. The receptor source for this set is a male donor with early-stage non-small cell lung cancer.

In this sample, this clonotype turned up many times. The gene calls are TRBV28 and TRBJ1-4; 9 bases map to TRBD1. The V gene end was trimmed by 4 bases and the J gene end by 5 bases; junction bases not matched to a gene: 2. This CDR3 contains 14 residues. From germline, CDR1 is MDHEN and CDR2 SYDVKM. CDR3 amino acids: CASSSGQGNEKLFF. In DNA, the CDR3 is TGTGCCAGCAGTTCCGGACAGGGGAATGAAAAACTGTTTTTT.

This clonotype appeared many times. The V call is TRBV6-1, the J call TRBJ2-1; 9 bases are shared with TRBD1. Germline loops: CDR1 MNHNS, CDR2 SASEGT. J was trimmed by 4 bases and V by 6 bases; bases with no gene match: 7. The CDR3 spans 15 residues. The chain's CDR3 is CASRGGDRAYNEQFF. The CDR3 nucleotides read TGTGCCAGCAGAGGTGGGGACAGGGCTTACAATGAGCAGTTCTTC.

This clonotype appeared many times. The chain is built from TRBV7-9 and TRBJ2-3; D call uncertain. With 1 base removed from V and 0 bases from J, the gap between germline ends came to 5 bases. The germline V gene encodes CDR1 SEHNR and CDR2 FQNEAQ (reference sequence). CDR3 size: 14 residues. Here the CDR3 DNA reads TGTGCCAGCAGCTTAGGGGATAGCACAGATACGCAGTATTTT. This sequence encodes CASSLGDSTDTQYF. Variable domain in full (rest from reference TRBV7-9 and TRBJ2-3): DTGVSQNPRHKITKRGQNVTFRCDPISEHNRLYWYRQTLGQGPEFLTYFQNEAQLEKSRLLSDRFSAERPKGSFSTLEIQRTEQGDSAMYLCASSLGDSTDTQYFGPGTRLTVL.

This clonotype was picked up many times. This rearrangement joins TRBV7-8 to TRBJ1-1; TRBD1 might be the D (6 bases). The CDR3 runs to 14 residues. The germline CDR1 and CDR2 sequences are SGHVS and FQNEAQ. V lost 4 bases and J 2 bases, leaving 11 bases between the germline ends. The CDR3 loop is CASSSGAGNTEAFF. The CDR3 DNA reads TGTGCCAGCAGCTCGGGGGCAGGCAACACTGAAGCTTTCTTT.

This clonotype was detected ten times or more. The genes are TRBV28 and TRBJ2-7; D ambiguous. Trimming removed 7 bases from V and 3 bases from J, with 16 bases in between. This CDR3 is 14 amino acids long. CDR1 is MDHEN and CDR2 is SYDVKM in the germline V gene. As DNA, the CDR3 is TGTGCCAGCACCACGGAGACCGCGGTCTACGAGCAGTACTTC. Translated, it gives CASTTETAVYEQYF.

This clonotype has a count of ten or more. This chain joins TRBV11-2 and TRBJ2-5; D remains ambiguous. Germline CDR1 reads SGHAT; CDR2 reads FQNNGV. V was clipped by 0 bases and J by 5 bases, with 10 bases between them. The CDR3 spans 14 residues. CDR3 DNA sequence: TGTGCCAGCAGCTTAGATTTGGGGATCGAGACCCAGTACTTC. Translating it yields CASSLDLGIETQYF.

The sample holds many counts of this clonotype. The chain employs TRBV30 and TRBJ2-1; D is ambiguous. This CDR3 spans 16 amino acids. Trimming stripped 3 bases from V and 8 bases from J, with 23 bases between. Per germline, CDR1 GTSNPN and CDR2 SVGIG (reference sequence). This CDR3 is CAWRRLSRLARDEQFF. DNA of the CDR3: TGTGCCTGGAGGAGGCTTTCGAGACTTGCCCGCGATGAGCAGTTCTTC.

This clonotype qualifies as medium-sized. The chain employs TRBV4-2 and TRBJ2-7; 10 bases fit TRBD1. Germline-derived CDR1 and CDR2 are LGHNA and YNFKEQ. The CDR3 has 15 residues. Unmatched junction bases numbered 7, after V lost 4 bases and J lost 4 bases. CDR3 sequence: CASSPRTGGVYEQYF. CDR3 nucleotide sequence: TGTGCCAGCAGCCCTAGGACAGGGGGTGTATACGAGCAGTACTTC.

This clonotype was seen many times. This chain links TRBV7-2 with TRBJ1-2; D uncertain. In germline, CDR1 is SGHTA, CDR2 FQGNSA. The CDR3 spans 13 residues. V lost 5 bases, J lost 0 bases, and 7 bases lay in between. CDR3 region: CASSPDSNYGYTF. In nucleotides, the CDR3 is TGTGCCAGCAGCCCGGACTCTAACTATGGCTACACCTTC.

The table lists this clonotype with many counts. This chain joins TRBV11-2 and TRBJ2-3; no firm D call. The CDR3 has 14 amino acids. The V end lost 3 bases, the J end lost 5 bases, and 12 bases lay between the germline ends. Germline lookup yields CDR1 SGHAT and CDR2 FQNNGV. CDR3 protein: CASSFSAPLDTQYF. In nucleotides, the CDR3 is TGTGCCAGCAGCTTTTCGGCCCCTTTAGATACGCAGTATTTT.

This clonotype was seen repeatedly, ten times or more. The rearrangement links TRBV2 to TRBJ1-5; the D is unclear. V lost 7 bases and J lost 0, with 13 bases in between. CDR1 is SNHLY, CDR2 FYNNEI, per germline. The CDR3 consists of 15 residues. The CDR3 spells CASTRLTNSNQPQHF. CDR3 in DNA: TGTGCCAGCACCAGACTTACAAATAGCAATCAGCCCCAGCATTTT. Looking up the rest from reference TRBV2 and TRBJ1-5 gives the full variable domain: EPEVTQTPSHQVTQMGQEVILRCVPISNHLYFYWYRQILGQKVEFLVSFYNNEISEKSEIFDDQFSVERPDGSNFTLKIRSTKLEDSAMYFCASTRLTNSNQPQHFGDGTRLSIL.

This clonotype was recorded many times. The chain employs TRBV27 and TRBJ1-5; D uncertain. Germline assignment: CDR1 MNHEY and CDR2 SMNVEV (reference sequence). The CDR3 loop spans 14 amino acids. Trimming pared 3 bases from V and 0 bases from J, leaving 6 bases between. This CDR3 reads CASSFSASNQPQHF. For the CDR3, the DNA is TGTGCCAGCAGTTTCTCGGCTAGCAATCAGCCCCAGCATTTT.

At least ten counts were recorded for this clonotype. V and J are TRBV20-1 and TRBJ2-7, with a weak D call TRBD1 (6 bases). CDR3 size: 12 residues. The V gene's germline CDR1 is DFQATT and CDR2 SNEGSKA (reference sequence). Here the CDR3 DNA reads TGCAGCGCAGGGGCGGGCTCCTACGAGCAGTACTTC. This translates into CSAGAGSYEQYF.

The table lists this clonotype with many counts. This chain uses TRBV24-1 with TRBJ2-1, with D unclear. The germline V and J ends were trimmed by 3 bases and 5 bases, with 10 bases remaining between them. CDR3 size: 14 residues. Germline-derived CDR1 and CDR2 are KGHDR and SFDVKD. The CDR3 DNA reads TGTGCCACCAGTGATCCCAACATCGACAATGAGCAGTTCTTC. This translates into CATSDPNIDNEQFF.

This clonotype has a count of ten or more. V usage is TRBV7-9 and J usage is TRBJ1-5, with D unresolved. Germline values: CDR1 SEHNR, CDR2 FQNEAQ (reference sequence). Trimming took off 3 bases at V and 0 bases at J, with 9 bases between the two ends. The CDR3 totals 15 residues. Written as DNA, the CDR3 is TGTGCCAGCAGCTTTGGAGACGTTAGCAATCAGCCCCAGCATTTT. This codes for CASSFGDVSNQPQHF.

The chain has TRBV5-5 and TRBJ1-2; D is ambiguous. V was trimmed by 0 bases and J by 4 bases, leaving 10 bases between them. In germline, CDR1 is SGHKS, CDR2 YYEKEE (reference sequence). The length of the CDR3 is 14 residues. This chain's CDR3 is CASSLGGYTYGYTF. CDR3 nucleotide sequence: TGTGCCAGCAGCTTGGGAGGTTATACCTATGGCTACACCTTC.

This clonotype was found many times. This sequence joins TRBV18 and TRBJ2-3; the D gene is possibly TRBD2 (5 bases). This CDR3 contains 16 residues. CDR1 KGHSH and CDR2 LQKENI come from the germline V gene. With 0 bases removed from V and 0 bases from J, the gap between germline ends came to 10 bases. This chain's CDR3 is CASSPPGSASTDTQYF. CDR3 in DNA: TGTGCCAGCTCACCACCAGGTAGCGCCAGCACAGATACGCAGTATTTT.